This note documents a single T cell receptor beta chain sequence. Its target is unknown. Described time point: persistent/refractory GD, antithyroid drugs over 5 years with positive TRAb. PBMC-derived RNA was used for the TCR library. Doctors identified Graves' disease using the American Thyroid Association guidelines. According to the study, TCR beta libraries were built with iRepertoire HTBI primers and CDR3-region Arm-PCR. TCRdb re-analysed the multiplex PCR reads in MiXCR, keeping a single row per CDR3 protein. The profile shows under 450,000 distinct CDR3 sequences, roughly a quarter of them singletons. This record comes from a study of regulatory T cells in long-lasting Graves disease. CDR3 length equals 14 residues. The germline V gene encodes CDR1 KGHSH and CDR2 LQKENI. With 2 bases removed from V and 3 bases from J, the gap between germline ends came to 9 bases. Study results and caveats: Repertoires from persistent disease leaned toward TRBV28, TRBJ1-2 and TRBJ2-5.

The specimen was peripheral blood mononuclear cells (PBMCs), collected when the disease was refractory, from a patient treated with antithyroid drugs. The sequence derives from a female donor with Graves disease. This chain joins TRBV18 and TRBJ2-3, with unresolved D. The CDR3 DNA is TGTGCCAGCTCACCAAGCCGGGTAACAGATACGCAGTATTTT. Translation: CASSPSRVTDTQYF.